This T cell receptor (beta chain) originates from a study of T cell responses to AZD1222 COVID-19 vaccine. In the case of this clone: Its antigen remains unidentified.

General study points: An increase in Spike-specific TCR breadth and depth was observed after two AZD1222 doses. Donors in the cohort were predominantly white British and more often female, and clonal diversity was possibly underestimated. Seropositive status at baseline applied to only six AZD1222 recipients.

TCRdb's table, derived via immunoSEQ multiplex PCR, lists solely in-frame clones and lacks some. The data hold about 150,000 clones, with about nine tenths observed a single time. V lost 0 bases, J lost 4 bases, and 4 bases stayed unmatched. This CDR3 is 15 amino acids long. Germline-derived CDR1 and CDR2 are GTSNPN and SVGIG (reference sequence). The clonotype comes from an adult in good health. The sequencing used peripheral blood, collected on day 0 of AZD1222 vaccination. The rearrangement links TRBV30 to TRBJ2-1, with 9 bases identical to TRBD1. The CDR3 loop reads CAWSVKDRGYNEQFF. CDR3 bases: TGTGCCTGGAGTGTTAAGGACAGGGGATACAATGAGCAGTTCTTC.